Below, 29 T cell receptor beta chains from the same sample are listed, as sequenced in a study of T cell changes during pregnancy in multiple sclerosis. Sequencing was performed with immunoSEQ multiplex PCR; in TCRdb, only in-frame clones are kept and a portion is missing. The sample holds 26,000 or so clones, around nine tenths seen once. Sequences were derived from CD8+ T cells from peripheral blood mononuclear cells, sampled in the second trimester of pregnancy. All receptors come from a female donor with multiple sclerosis, enrolled in a pregnancy study.

This chain links TRBV4-1 with TRBJ2-5, with TRBD2 identical over 10 bases. CDR1 is MGHRA and CDR2 is YSYEKL in the germline V gene. With 1 base clipped from V and 3 bases from J, the junction kept 2 bases outside the gene matches. CDR3 length equals 15 residues. CDR3 DNA sequence: TGCGCCAGCAGCCAAGGTAGCGGGGGGAAAGAGACCCAGTACTTC. This sequence encodes CASSQGSGGKETQYF.

J is TRBJ2-7 and V is TRBV27; the D gene is possibly TRBD2 (5 bases). Germline V gives CDR1 MNHEY, CDR2 SMNVEV (reference sequence). The CDR3 spans 13 residues. Between the trimmed V and J ends, which lost 5 bases and 2 bases, there was a span of 10 bases. CDR3 sequence: CASSPGRTYEQYF. In nucleotides, the CDR3 is TGTGCCAGCAGTCCGGGAAGGACCTACGAGCAGTACTTC.

The J gene is TRBJ2-1, the V gene TRBV19; possible D gene TRBD1, 5 bases. V lost 3 bases and J lost 1, with 10 bases in between. The germline V gene has CDR1 LNHDA and CDR2 SQIVND (reference sequence). The CDR3 length is 15 residues. Written as DNA, the CDR3 is TGTGCCAGTAGTATCTCCAGGGCGTCCTACAATGAGCAGTTCTTC. Translation: CASSISRASYNEQFF.

This rearrangement joins TRBV5-1 to TRBJ1-5; D is possibly TRBD1 (6 bases). This CDR3 is built from 14 residues. V gave up 4 bases and J gave up 1 base, with 9 bases separating them. Germline loops: CDR1 SGHRS, CDR2 YFSETQ. The CDR3 bases are TGCGCCAGCAGCCCCGGACAGAGCAATCAGCCCCAGCATTTT. This codes for CASSPGQSNQPQHF.

V gene TRBV7-2 combines with J gene TRBJ2-5, with 7 bases that match TRBD2. The trim removed 3 bases at V and 9 bases at J, leaving 1 base unmatched. This CDR3 spans 11 amino acids. Germline lookup yields CDR1 SGHTA and CDR2 FQGNSA. The CDR3 sequence is CASSLGGAQYF. The CDR3 DNA reads as TGTGCCAGCAGCTTGGGGGGGGCCCAGTACTTC.

This rearrangement joins TRBV7-2 to TRBJ1-5; D not certain. The CDR3 has 14 amino acids. Germline V gene data show CDR1 as SGHTA and CDR2 as FQGNSA. With 2 bases removed from V and 4 bases from J, the gap between germline ends came to 9 bases. For the CDR3, the DNA is TGTGCCAGCAGCTTAACGTCAGATAATCAGCCCCAGCATTTT. Translated, it gives CASSLTSDNQPQHF.

V gene TRBV7-9 combines with J gene TRBJ2-7; maybe TRBD1 (5 bases). Germline values: CDR1 SEHNR, CDR2 FQNEAQ (reference sequence). CDR3 length: 11 residues. Trimming took 1 base from V and 10 from J, leaving 8 bases between them. The CDR3 spells CASSLGQYQYF. For the CDR3, the DNA is TGTGCCAGCAGCTTAGGACAGTACCAGTACTTC.

The chain recombines TRBV7-3 with TRBJ2-1; 13 positions match TRBD2. In germline, CDR1 is SGHTA, CDR2 FQGTGA. Losses at the gene ends were 1 base for V and 6 bases for J; bases not matched to a gene: 6. This CDR3 is 17 amino acids long. The CDR3 DNA follows: TGTGCCAGCAGCTTAAGGGGGGGACTAGCGGGGCTCAATGAGCAGTTCTTC. It is translated as CASSLRGGLAGLNEQFF.

V and J are TRBV4-3 and TRBJ1-1, with D perhaps TRBD1 (5 bases). Germline CDR1 and CDR2: LGHNA and YSLEER. This CDR3 has 13 amino acids. Trimming took 3 bases from V and 6 from J, leaving 11 bases between them. The CDR3 is CASSHEGASEAFF. CDR3 sequence (DNA): TGCGCCAGCAGCCATGAAGGGGCGTCTGAAGCTTTCTTT.

This chain uses TRBV5-1 with TRBJ1-6; D remains ambiguous. This CDR3 has 15 residues. V lost 0 bases and J lost 7, with 11 bases in between. Germline V gives CDR1 SGHRS, CDR2 YFSETQ. In DNA form, the CDR3 reads TGCGCCAGCAGCTTGGGGGAGATTAAGAATTCACCCCTCCACTTT. As protein: CASSLGEIKNSPLHF. Full variable domain (rest looked up from reference TRBV5-1 and TRBJ1-6): KAGVTQTPRYLIKTRGQQVTLSCSPISGHRSVSWYQQTPGQGLQFLFEYFSETQRNKGNFPGRFSGRQFSNSRSEMNVSTLELGDSALYLCASSLGEIKNSPLHFGNGTRLTVT.

The chain has TRBV6-1 and TRBJ1-1; the D gene is possibly TRBD1 (6 bases). The V gene's germline CDR1 is MNHNS and CDR2 SASEGT. V lost 2 bases and J lost 5, with 12 bases in between. The CDR3 extends over 14 amino acids. In DNA, the CDR3 is TGTGCCAGCAGTGAACCGGGGGGCGTTACTGAAGCTTTCTTT. Its translation is CASSEPGGVTEAFF.

V is TRBV13 and J is TRBJ1-2, with 7 bases that match TRBD1. The CDR3 runs to 17 residues. After removal of 4 bases from V and 4 bases from J, the junction contained 15 bases not matched to a gene. Germline V lookup: CDR1 PRHDT, CDR2 FYEKMQ (reference sequence). CDR3 amino acids: CASSSNSYRGSTYGYTF. In DNA form, the CDR3 reads TGTGCCAGCAGCTCAAATTCTTACAGGGGAAGTACCTATGGCTACACCTTC.

Only one count was recorded for this clone. The chain has TRBV6-6 and TRBJ2-3, with D perhaps matching TRBD2 (6 bases). CDR1 is MNHNY, CDR2 SVGAGI, per germline (reference sequence). The CDR3 has 14 residues. V was shortened by 0 bases and J by 6 bases, with 10 bases between the two germline ends. As DNA, the CDR3 is TGTGCCAGCAGTTACTCGGGAGGAGGGGATACGCAGTATTTT. It codes for CASSYSGGGDTQYF.

This rearrangement joins TRBV13 to TRBJ1-3; D unresolved. This CDR3 contains 13 residues. The germline V gene has CDR1 PRHDT and CDR2 FYEKMQ (reference sequence). Trimming stripped 1 base from V and 10 bases from J, with 11 bases between. CDR3 sequence reads: CASSLVPYPTIYF. CDR3 bases: TGTGCCAGCAGCTTAGTCCCCTATCCTACCATATATTTT.

The chain has TRBV5-6 and TRBJ2-7, with D hard to call. Trimming removed 5 bases from V and 4 bases from J, with 16 bases in between. Germline V gene lookup returns CDR1 SGHDT and CDR2 YYEEEE. This CDR3 spans 14 amino acids. CDR3: CASSYSLDVYEQYF. Written as DNA, the CDR3 is TGTGCCAGCAGTTATAGCCTAGACGTATACGAGCAGTACTTC.

The V and J genes are TRBV6-1 and TRBJ1-6; 7 positions agree with TRBD1. CDR3 size: 14 residues. With 5 bases clipped from V and 6 bases from J, the junction kept 4 bases outside the gene matches. Germline V lookup: CDR1 MNHNS, CDR2 SASEGT. This chain's CDR3 is CASSPRDSNSPLHF. The CDR3 bases are TGTGCCAGCAGTCCAAGGGACAGTAATTCACCCCTCCACTTT.

The chain employs TRBV2 and TRBJ1-5; D gene uncertain. Trimming cost V 7 bases and J 0 bases, with 13 bases left between them. The V gene's germline CDR1 is SNHLY and CDR2 FYNNEI. The CDR3 has 15 residues. The CDR3 here is CASTETPLSNQPQHF. The CDR3 DNA reads as TGTGCCAGCACCGAGACACCTCTTAGCAATCAGCCCCAGCATTTT.

The rearrangement uses TRBV30 and TRBJ2-3; TRBD2 might be the D (6 bases). CDR3 size: 15 residues. Germline V gene sequence: CDR1 GTSNPN, CDR2 SVGIG (reference sequence). V was shortened by 0 bases and J by 1 base, with 11 bases between the two germline ends. CDR3 nucleotide sequence: TGTGCCTGGAGTGTACTGCGGGAAGGCACAGATACGCAGTATTTT. Translation gives CAWSVLREGTDTQYF.

The gene calls are TRBV2 and TRBJ2-7, with D possibly TRBD1 on 5 matching bases. In germline, CDR1 is SNHLY, CDR2 FYNNEI. This CDR3 is 14 amino acids long. V dropped 1 base and J dropped 6 bases, with 13 bases sitting between them. Written as DNA, the CDR3 is TGTGCCAGCAGTGAAGGGACAAGGAACCTCGAGCAGTACTTC. It specifies CASSEGTRNLEQYF.

This sequence joins TRBV5-1 and TRBJ1-1, with 11 bases lining up with TRBD1. The CDR3 runs 17 residues. Germline V gene sequence: CDR1 SGHRS, CDR2 YFSETQ. The V and J ends lost 4 bases and 1 base, in that order; junction bases with no gene match: 9. The CDR3 coding sequence is TGCGCCAGCAGCGGGACAGGGGGGGTCCACGCGAACACTGAAGCTTTCTTT. Amino acids: CASSGTGGVHANTEAFF.

The genes are TRBV10-2 and TRBJ1-6; TRBD1 might be the D (6 bases). Deletions cut 7 bases from V and 4 bases from J, with 14 bases between. CDR1 and CDR2 (germline): WSHSY, SAAADI. The CDR3 spans 15 residues. The CDR3 region has the DNA TGCGCCAGCATGTCGACGGACAGATATAATTCACCCCTCCACTTT. Protein: CASMSTDRYNSPLHF.

In this sample, this clone turned up once. The chain carries TRBV30 and TRBJ1-2; D gene uncertain. The CDR3 runs 13 residues. V was pared by 2 bases and J by 3 bases, with 10 bases between. CDR1 GTSNPN and CDR2 SVGIG come from the germline V gene (reference sequence). CDR3 DNA sequence: TGTGCCTGGAGTTCCCGGACTGACTATGGCTACACCTTC. Translated, it gives CAWSSRTDYGYTF.

A remark on this clone: One end of the junction is discordant with germline, which a read error may explain. The chain links TRBV27 to TRBJ2-5; 13 nucleotides line up with TRBD2. The germline V gene encodes CDR1 MNHEY and CDR2 SMNVEV (reference sequence). This CDR3 region has 19 residues. The CDR3: CASRTNRLAGGRNQGTQYF. CDR3 sequence (DNA): TGTGCCAGCCGAACGAATCGACTAGCGGGGGGCCGCAACCAAGGGACCCAGTACTTC.

The rearrangement uses TRBV6-6 and TRBJ2-7; no clear D gene. The CDR3 consists of 11 residues. The germline V and J ends were trimmed by 4 bases and 4 bases, with 5 bases remaining between them. The germline V gene has CDR1 MNHNY and CDR2 SVGAGI (reference sequence). As DNA, the CDR3 is TGTGCCAGCAGTTCCTATTACGAGCAGTACTTC. It encodes CASSSYYEQYF.

This chain links TRBV7-8 with TRBJ2-7; D uncertain. Trimming removed 1 base at V and 2 bases at J, with 12 bases between. Germline CDR1 reads SGHVS; CDR2 reads FQNEAQ. CDR3 length: 15 amino acids. This CDR3 reads CASSLVSDGAYEQYF. In DNA form, the CDR3 reads TGTGCCAGCAGCTTAGTTTCAGACGGAGCCTACGAGCAGTACTTC. Based on the CDR3 plus reference TRBV7-8 and TRBJ2-7, the full variable domain is GAGVSQSPRYKVAKRGQDVALRCDPISGHVSLFWYQQALGQGPEFLTYFQNEAQLDKSGLPSDRFFAERPEGSVSTLKIQRTQQEDSAVYLCASSLVSDGAYEQYFGPGTRLTVT.

This chain links TRBV4-3 with TRBJ1-2, with D possibly being TRBD1 (6 bases). Trimming removed 1 base at V and 4 bases at J, with 13 bases between. Germline V gene lookup returns CDR1 LGHNA and CDR2 YSLEER. The CDR3 runs 15 residues. CDR3 sequence: CASSQGYRVGYGYTF. DNA of the CDR3: TGCGCCAGCAGCCAAGGTTACAGGGTAGGCTATGGCTACACCTTC.

This clone was picked up one time. V and J are TRBV4-2 and TRBJ2-5; possible D gene TRBD2, 5 bases. The CDR3 is made up of 16 amino acids. Germline assignment: CDR1 LGHNA and CDR2 YNFKEQ. V dropped 0 bases and J dropped 4 bases, with 15 bases sitting between them. The DNA for the CDR3 is TGTGCCAGCAGCCAAGATAGGAGCGGCGCCCCAGAGACCCAGTACTTC. Translation: CASSQDRSGAPETQYF.

V is TRBV27 and J is TRBJ1-5; maybe TRBD1 (5 bases). Germline V gene sequence: CDR1 MNHEY, CDR2 SMNVEV (reference sequence). Trimming took 3 bases from V and 4 from J, leaving 13 bases between them. The CDR3 covers 15 residues. In nucleotides, the CDR3 is TGTGCCAGCAGTTTCATAGGGGTCCCGAATCAGCCCCAGCATTTT. Translated, it gives CASSFIGVPNQPQHF.

This chain connects TRBV4-1 to TRBJ2-3; 8 bases line up with TRBD2. With V trimmed by 0 bases and J by 4 bases, 15 bases remained unmatched. The CDR3 has 19 residues. The V gene's germline CDR1 is MGHRA and CDR2 YSYEKL. CDR3 DNA: TGCGCCAGCAGCCAAGATCGTGGCCTAGCGGGCCGAGGGGCAGATACGCAGTATTTT. Its protein is CASSQDRGLAGRGADTQYF.